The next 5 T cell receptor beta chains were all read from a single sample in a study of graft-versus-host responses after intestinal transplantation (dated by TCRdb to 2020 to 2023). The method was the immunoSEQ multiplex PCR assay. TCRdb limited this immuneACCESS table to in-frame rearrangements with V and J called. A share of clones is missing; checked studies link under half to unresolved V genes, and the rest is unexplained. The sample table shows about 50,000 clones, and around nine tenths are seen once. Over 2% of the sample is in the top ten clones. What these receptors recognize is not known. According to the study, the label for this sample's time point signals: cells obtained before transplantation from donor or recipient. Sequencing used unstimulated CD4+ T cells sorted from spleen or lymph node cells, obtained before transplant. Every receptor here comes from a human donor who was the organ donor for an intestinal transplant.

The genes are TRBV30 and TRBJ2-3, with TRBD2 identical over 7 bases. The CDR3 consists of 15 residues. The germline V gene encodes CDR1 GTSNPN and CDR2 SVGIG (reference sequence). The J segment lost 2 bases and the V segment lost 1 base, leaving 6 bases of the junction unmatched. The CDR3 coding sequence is TGTGCCTGGAGTGAGACGGGGGGTTACACAGATACGCAGTATTTT. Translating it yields CAWSETGGYTDTQYF.

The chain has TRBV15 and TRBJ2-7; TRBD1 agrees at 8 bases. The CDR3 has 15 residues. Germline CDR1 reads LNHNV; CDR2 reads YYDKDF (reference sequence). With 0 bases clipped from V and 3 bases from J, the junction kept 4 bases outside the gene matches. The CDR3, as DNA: TGTGCCACCAGCAGAGATTCCGGACAGGGCTACGAGCAGTACTTC. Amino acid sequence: CATSRDSGQGYEQYF.

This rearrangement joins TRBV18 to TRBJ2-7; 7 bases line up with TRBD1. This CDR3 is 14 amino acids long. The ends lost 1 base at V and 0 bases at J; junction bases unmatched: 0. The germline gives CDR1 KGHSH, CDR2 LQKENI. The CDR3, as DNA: TGTGCCAGCTCACCACAGGGGGCCTCCTACGAGCAGTACTTC. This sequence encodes CASSPQGASYEQYF.

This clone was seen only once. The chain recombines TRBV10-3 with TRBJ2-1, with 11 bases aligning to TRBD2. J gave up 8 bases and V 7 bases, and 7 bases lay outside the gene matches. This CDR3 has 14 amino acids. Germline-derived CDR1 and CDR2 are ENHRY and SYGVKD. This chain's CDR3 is CAIKLAGEVDEQFF. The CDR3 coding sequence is TGTGCCATCAAACTAGCGGGAGAGGTAGATGAGCAGTTCTTC.

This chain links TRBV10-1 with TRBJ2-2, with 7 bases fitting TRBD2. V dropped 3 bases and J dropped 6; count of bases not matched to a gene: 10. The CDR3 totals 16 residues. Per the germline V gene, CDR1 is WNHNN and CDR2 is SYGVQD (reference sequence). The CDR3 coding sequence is TGCGCCAGCAGTGAAGTGTATGGGCTAGCGGCCGGGGAGCTGTTTTTT. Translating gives CASSEVYGLAAGELFF.